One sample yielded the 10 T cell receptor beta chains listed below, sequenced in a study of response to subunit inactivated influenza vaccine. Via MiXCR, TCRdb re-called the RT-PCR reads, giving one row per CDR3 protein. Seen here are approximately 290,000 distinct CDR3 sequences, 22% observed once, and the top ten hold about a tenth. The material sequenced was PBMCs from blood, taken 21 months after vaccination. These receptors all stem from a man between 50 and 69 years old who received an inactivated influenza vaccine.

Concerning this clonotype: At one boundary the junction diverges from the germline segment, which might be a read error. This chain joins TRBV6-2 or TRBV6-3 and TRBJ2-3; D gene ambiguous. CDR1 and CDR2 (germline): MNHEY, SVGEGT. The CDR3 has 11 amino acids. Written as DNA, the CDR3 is TGTGCCAGCAGTGACTCACCCCCGCAGTATTTT. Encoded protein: CASSDSPPQYF.

The CDR3 nucleotides are TGCGCCAGCAGCCAAGAGGTATACGGGGGGGCCTACGAGCAGTACTTC. It yields the protein CASSQEVYGGAYEQYF. J is TRBJ2-7 and V is TRBV4-3; 8 bases match TRBD2. Unmatched junction bases numbered 6, after V lost 0 bases and J lost 2 bases. Germline values: CDR1 LGHNA, CDR2 YSLEER. The CDR3 has 16 residues.

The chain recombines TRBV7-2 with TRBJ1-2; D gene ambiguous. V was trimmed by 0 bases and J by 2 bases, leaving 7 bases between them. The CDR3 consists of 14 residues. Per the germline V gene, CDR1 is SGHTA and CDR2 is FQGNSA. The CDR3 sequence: CASSLAEANYGYTF. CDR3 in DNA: TGTGCCAGCAGCTTAGCCGAGGCCAACTATGGCTACACCTTC.

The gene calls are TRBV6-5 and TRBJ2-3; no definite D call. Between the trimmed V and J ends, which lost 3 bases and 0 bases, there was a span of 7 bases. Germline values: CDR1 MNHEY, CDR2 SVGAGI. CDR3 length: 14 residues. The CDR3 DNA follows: TGTGCCAGCAGTTATTACGGGAGCACAGATACGCAGTATTTT. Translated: CASSYYGSTDTQYF.

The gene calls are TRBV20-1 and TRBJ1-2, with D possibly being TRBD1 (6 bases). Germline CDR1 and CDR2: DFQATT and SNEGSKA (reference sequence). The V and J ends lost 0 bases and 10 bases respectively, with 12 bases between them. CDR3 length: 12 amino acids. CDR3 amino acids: CSARDSGGHYTF. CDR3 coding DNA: TGCAGTGCTAGAGATTCCGGGGGGCACTACACCTTC.

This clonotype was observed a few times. The CDR3 sequence is CASGSGGRTEAFF. The CDR3 DNA follows: TGTGCCAGCGGAAGTGGGGGCCGGACTGAAGCTTTCTTT. The chain combines TRBV6-2 or TRBV6-3 with TRBJ1-1; D is perhaps TRBD1 (6 bases). The V gene's germline CDR1 is MNHEY and CDR2 SVGEGT. Trimming took off 8 bases at V and 5 bases at J, with 15 bases between the two ends. The CDR3 contains 13 residues.

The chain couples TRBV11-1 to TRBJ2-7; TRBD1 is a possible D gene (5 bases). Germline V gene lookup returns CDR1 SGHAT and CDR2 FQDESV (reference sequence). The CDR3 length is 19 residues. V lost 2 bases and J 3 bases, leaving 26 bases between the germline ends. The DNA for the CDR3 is TGTGCCAGCAGCTTAAGTTCGCCAGGGTTTCCTTTTCGTCGCTACGAGCAGTACTTC. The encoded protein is CASSLSSPGFPFRRYEQYF. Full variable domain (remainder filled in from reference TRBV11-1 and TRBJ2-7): EAEVAQSPRYKITEKSQAVAFWCDPISGHATLYWYRQILGQGPELLVQFQDESVVDDSQLPKDRFSAERLKGVDSTLKIQPAELGDSAMYLCASSLSSPGFPFRRYEQYFGPGTRLTVT.

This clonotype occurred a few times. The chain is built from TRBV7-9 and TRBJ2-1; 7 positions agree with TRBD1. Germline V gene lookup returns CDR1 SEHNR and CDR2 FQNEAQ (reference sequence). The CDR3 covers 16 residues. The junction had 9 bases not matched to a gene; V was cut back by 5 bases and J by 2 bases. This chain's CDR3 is CASSDGPGQTYNEQFF. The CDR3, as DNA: TGTGCCAGCAGCGACGGACCGGGACAGACCTACAATGAGCAGTTCTTC.

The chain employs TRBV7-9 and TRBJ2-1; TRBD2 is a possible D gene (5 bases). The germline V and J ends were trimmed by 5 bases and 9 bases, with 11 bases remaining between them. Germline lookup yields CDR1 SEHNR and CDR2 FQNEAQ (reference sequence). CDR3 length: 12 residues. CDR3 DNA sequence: TGTGCCAGCAGCCTCCGGCTAGCTGAGCAGTTCTTC. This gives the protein CASSLRLAEQFF.

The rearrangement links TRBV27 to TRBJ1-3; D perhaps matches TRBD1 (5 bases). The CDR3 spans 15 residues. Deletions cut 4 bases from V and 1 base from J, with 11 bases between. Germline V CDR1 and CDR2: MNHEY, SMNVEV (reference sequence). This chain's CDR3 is CASSSGFASGNTIYF. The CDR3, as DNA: TGTGCCAGCAGTTCAGGGTTCGCGTCTGGAAACACCATATATTTT.